The 28 T cell receptor beta chains below come from one sample, sequenced in a study of shared clonotypes between healthy human individuals. The assay was immunoSEQ multiplex PCR, and TCRdb's table has in-frame clones only and misses some. The sample lists roughly 2.5 million clones, more than 90% seen once, with over 0.12% in the top ten. The specimen sequenced was naive CD4+ T cells sorted from blood. Subset indicated: CD45RA+ positively selected. Every receptor here comes from a man between 18 and 29 years old in good health.

The chain carries TRBV5-4 and TRBJ2-6; weak D call: TRBD1 (6 bases). Germline V lookup: CDR1 SGHNT, CDR2 YYREEE (reference sequence). The CDR3 length is 17 residues. V was pared by 4 bases and J by 2 bases, with 16 bases between. For the CDR3, the DNA is TGTGCCAGCAGCGAAACCAGGGGTTGGACTGGGGCCAACGTCCTGACTTTC. Its protein product is CASSETRGWTGANVLTF.

This clone was seen only once. The CDR3 bases are TGTGCCAGCAGTTGGCAGGGGGCGGCCGGGACCCAGTACTTC. Amino acids: CASSWQGAAGTQYF. V gene TRBV6-5 combines with J gene TRBJ2-5; TRBD1 aligns across 8 bases. The V gene end was trimmed by 4 bases and the J gene end by 7 bases; junction bases not matched to a gene: 8. The length of the CDR3 is 14 residues. The germline CDR1 and CDR2 sequences are MNHEY and SVGAGI.

With respect to this clone: Other nucleotide sequences in the sample specify the same CDR3. V gene TRBV10-1 combines with J gene TRBJ2-7; D unresolved. Trimming took off 4 bases at V and 3 bases at J, with 7 bases between the two ends. Germline values: CDR1 WNHNN, CDR2 SYGVQD (reference sequence). This CDR3 spans 12 amino acids. The CDR3 DNA reads as TGCGCCAGCAGTGGGGGAAACTACGAGCAGTACTTC. This gives the protein CASSGGNYEQYF.

The chain uses TRBV2 and TRBJ1-6, with a possible D match to TRBD1 (6 bases). The CDR3 has 14 residues. Trimming left V 4 bases short and J 7 bases short, with 11 bases between. Germline CDR1 reads SNHLY; CDR2 reads FYNNEI. The CDR3 is CASSGTVENSPLHF. The CDR3 DNA sequence: TGTGCCAGCAGTGGGACAGTGGAAAATTCACCCCTCCACTTT. Together with reference TRBV2 and TRBJ1-6, the CDR3 gives the full variable domain: EPEVTQTPSHQVTQMGQEVILRCVPISNHLYFYWYRQILGQKVEFLVSFYNNEISEKSEIFDDQFSVERPDGSNFTLKIRSTKLEDSAMYFCASSGTVENSPLHFGNGTRLTVT.

The gene calls are TRBV5-4 and TRBJ2-3; D is perhaps TRBD2 (5 bases). The ends were cut back, 4 bases at V and 2 bases at J, with 14 bases in the middle. This CDR3 is 15 amino acids long. CDR1 and CDR2 from the germline V gene are SGHNT and YYREEE (reference sequence). DNA for the CDR3: TGTGCCAGCAGCCGCGGGTCTACCTACACAGATACGCAGTATTTT. As protein: CASSRGSTYTDTQYF.

V is TRBV7-2 and J is TRBJ1-6; D remains ambiguous. Germline V lookup: CDR1 SGHTA, CDR2 FQGNSA. CDR3 size: 11 residues. Trimming took 6 bases from V and 7 from J, leaving 4 bases between them. CDR3: CASRDNSPLHF. The CDR3 DNA follows: TGTGCCAGCAGGGACAATTCACCCCTCCACTTT.

The chain couples TRBV4-1 to TRBJ2-5, with no clear D. Near its end, the DNA agrees better with TRBJ2-7, so the J call may be wrong. Looked up from germline, CDR1 is MGHRA and CDR2 is YSYEKL. This CDR3 is 16 amino acids long. The CDR3 here is CASSQEAGPRTYEQYF. The CDR3 nucleotides are TGCGCCAGCAGCCAAGAGGCAGGCCCTCGAACCTACGAGCAGTACTTC.

Notes on this clone: This specimen includes other DNA sequences encoding the same CDR3. The V call is TRBV29-1, the J call TRBJ1-1; D is possibly TRBD1 (5 bases). Germline-derived CDR1 and CDR2 are SQVTM and ANQGSEA. The CDR3 spans 13 residues. CDR3: CSVSLTENTEAFF. The CDR3 DNA follows: TGCAGTGTTTCCTTGACAGAGAACACTGAAGCTTTCTTT.

Turning to this clone: Other DNA sequences within the sample encode an identical CDR3. The chain has TRBV5-1 and TRBJ1-5, with D unclear. The length of the CDR3 is 15 residues. The V gene lost 0 bases and the J gene lost 1 base, with 8 bases spanning the gap. CDR1 is SGHRS and CDR2 is YFSETQ in the germline V gene. CDR3: CASSLGGVSNQPQHF. CDR3 bases: TGCGCCAGCAGCTTGGGTGGGGTAAGCAATCAGCCCCAGCATTTT.

This chain links TRBV6-1 with TRBJ2-7; maybe TRBD2 (5 bases). Germline values: CDR1 MNHNS, CDR2 SASEGT. The CDR3 consists of 14 residues. Trimming took 2 bases from V and 7 from J, leaving 15 bases between them. CDR3 sequence (DNA): TGTGCCAGCAGTGAAACATACGCCAGCGGAGAGCAGTACTTC. Encoded protein: CASSETYASGEQYF.

The CDR3 sequence: CASSRETGLENTEAFF. The CDR3 region has the DNA TGTGCCAGTAGCCGAGAGACAGGGCTCGAAAACACTGAAGCTTTCTTT. This chain joins TRBV19 and TRBJ1-1; 7 bases fit TRBD1. The CDR3 spans 16 residues. The V gene's germline CDR1 is LNHDA and CDR2 SQIVND (reference sequence). Trimming removed 6 bases from V and 2 bases from J; junction bases left unmatched: 12.

This clone came up once. Other DNA sequences of this sample code for an identical CDR3. V and J are TRBV30 and TRBJ1-1; D not resolved. The germline V gene encodes CDR1 GTSNPN and CDR2 SVGIG (reference sequence). The CDR3 spans 13 residues. Between the trimmed V and J ends, which lost 0 bases and 1 base, there was a span of 6 bases. CDR3 sequence (DNA): TGTGCCTGGAGTGTGACCGCGAACACTGAAGCTTTCTTT. It translates to CAWSVTANTEAFF.

The chain's CDR3 is CASPAGYEQYF. CDR3 in DNA: TGTGCCAGCCCTGCGGGTTACGAGCAGTACTTC. The V gene is TRBV6-5, the J gene TRBJ2-7; the D gene is possibly TRBD2 (5 bases). The CDR3 is 11 amino acids. The germline V gene encodes CDR1 MNHEY and CDR2 SVGAGI. V was clipped by 8 bases and J by 4 bases, with 9 bases between them.

The chain uses TRBV15 and TRBJ1-4; D unresolved. The V end lost 0 bases, the J end lost 8 bases, and 16 bases lay between the germline ends. Germline V CDR1 and CDR2: LNHNV, YYDKDF (reference sequence). This CDR3 comprises 16 residues. CDR3 DNA sequence: TGTGCCACCAGCAGAGATCGCGGAAAAGGAGGGGAAAAACTGTTTTTT. Translation: CATSRDRGKGGEKLFF.

This rearrangement joins TRBV11-3 to TRBJ2-3; D gene ambiguous. V was cut by 1 base and J by 6 bases, with 11 bases left in between. This CDR3 is built from 14 residues. Germline lookup yields CDR1 SGHNT and CDR2 YENEEA. CDR3 DNA sequence: TGTGCCAGCAGCTTAGGCTGGGTCGCGGATACGCAGTATTTT. Amino acids: CASSLGWVADTQYF.

This clone appeared a few times. The genes are TRBV19 and TRBJ2-5; 9 bases line up with TRBD1. Germline V gene data show CDR1 as LNHDA and CDR2 as SQIVND (reference sequence). The CDR3 is 16 amino acids. Unmatched junction bases numbered 10, after V lost 4 bases and J lost 4 bases. The CDR3 protein is CASSTGTGFGAETQYF. The CDR3 DNA reads as TGTGCCAGTAGTACCGGGACAGGGTTTGGGGCAGAGACCCAGTACTTC.

The chain uses TRBV19 and TRBJ1-4, with TRBD1 matching over 7 bases. From germline, CDR1 is LNHDA and CDR2 SQIVND (reference sequence). The CDR3 has 14 amino acids. The J segment lost 1 base and the V segment lost 8 bases, leaving 4 bases of the junction unmatched. CDR3 bases: TGTGCCAGTGGCAGGACAGGAACTAATGAAAAACTGTTTTTT. Residues: CASGRTGTNEKLFF.

The genes are TRBV2 and TRBJ1-1, with TRBD1 as a possible D gene (5 bases). V lost 6 bases, J lost 5 bases, and 13 bases lay in between. The germline V gene encodes CDR1 SNHLY and CDR2 FYNNEI. This CDR3 region has 13 residues. CDR3: CASRGAGRTEAFF. The DNA for the CDR3 is TGTGCCAGCAGAGGGGCGGGGAGGACTGAAGCTTTCTTT. Looking up the rest from reference TRBV2 and TRBJ1-1 gives the full variable domain: EPEVTQTPSHQVTQMGQEVILRCVPISNHLYFYWYRQILGQKVEFLVSFYNNEISEKSEIFDDQFSVERPDGSNFTLKIRSTKLEDSAMYFCASRGAGRTEAFFGQGTRLTVV.

V usage is TRBV5-1 and J usage is TRBJ1-2; D call uncertain. Germline CDR1 reads SGHRS; CDR2 reads YFSETQ. V was pared by 5 bases and J by 4 bases, with 24 bases between. CDR3 length equals 17 residues. The CDR3 protein is CASREWVESLVFYGYTF. The CDR3 region has the DNA TGCGCCAGCAGGGAGTGGGTAGAGTCCCTAGTCTTCTATGGCTACACCTTC.

V is TRBV2 and J is TRBJ2-2, with D maybe TRBD1 (5 bases). The germline CDR1 and CDR2 sequences are SNHLY and FYNNEI. Between the trimmed V and J ends, which lost 7 bases and 3 bases, there was a span of 15 bases. The CDR3 totals 15 residues. CDR3 sequence: CASNPQGIDTGELFF. In DNA, the CDR3 is TGTGCCAGCAATCCCCAGGGAATCGACACCGGGGAGCTGTTTTTT.

Worth noting for this clone: At the DNA level, this CDR3 is encoded by other sequences in the same sample as well. V gene TRBV18 combines with J gene TRBJ2-5, with D tentatively TRBD2 (6 bases). The CDR3 length is 14 residues. Germline V gene lookup returns CDR1 KGHSH and CDR2 LQKENI. Trimming stripped 3 bases from V and 5 bases from J, with 13 bases between. CDR3 loop: CASSPPPGGETQYF. CDR3 nucleotide sequence: TGTGCCAGCTCACCCCCCCCAGGAGGGGAGACCCAGTACTTC.

The chain recombines TRBV6-5 with TRBJ1-4; D unresolved. The CDR3 consists of 11 residues. Per germline, CDR1 MNHEY and CDR2 SVGAGI. Trimming cost V 6 bases and J 7 bases, with 6 bases left between them. This CDR3 is CASRKGEKLFF. The DNA for the CDR3 is TGTGCCAGCAGAAAGGGTGAAAAACTGTTTTTT.

This chain joins TRBV5-1 and TRBJ2-2; D is unresolved. Deletions cut 6 bases from V and 1 base from J, with 13 bases between. Per the germline V gene, CDR1 is SGHRS and CDR2 is YFSETQ. This CDR3 comprises 15 residues. The CDR3 coding sequence is TGCGCCAGCACCTTATTACCGGAGAACACCGGGGAGCTGTTTTTT. Translating it yields CASTLLPENTGELFF.

This chain joins TRBV19 and TRBJ2-6, with D perhaps TRBD1 or TRBD2 (5 bases each). The CDR3 is 16 residues long. Trimming stripped 3 bases from V and 0 bases from J, with 9 bases between. Looked up from germline, CDR1 is LNHDA and CDR2 is SQIVND (reference sequence). CDR3 protein: CASSMGPYSGANVLTF. The CDR3 nucleotides are TGTGCCAGTAGTATGGGACCTTACTCTGGGGCCAACGTCCTGACTTTC.

Of note for this clone: Different DNA sequences within this sample yield the same CDR3. The chain combines TRBV5-1 with TRBJ2-7; no firm D call. With 4 bases removed from V and 0 bases from J, the gap between germline ends came to 5 bases. Germline CDR1 SGHRS, CDR2 YFSETQ. This CDR3 is 12 amino acids long. The CDR3 is CASSPDSYEQYF. CDR3 sequence (DNA): TGCGCCAGCAGCCCCGACTCCTACGAGCAGTACTTC.

The chain is built from TRBV7-9 and TRBJ2-1; perhaps TRBD1 as D (6 bases). V lost 5 bases, J lost 0 bases, and 11 bases lay in between. Germline V gene sequence: CDR1 SEHNR, CDR2 FQNEAQ (reference sequence). The CDR3 is 15 amino acids. The chain's CDR3 is CASSPGQISYNEQFF. The CDR3 region has the DNA TGTGCCAGCAGCCCGGGACAAATCTCCTACAATGAGCAGTTCTTC. The whole variable domain, remainder taken from reference TRBV7-9 and TRBJ2-1, is DTGVSQNPRHKITKRGQNVTFRCDPISEHNRLYWYRQTLGQGPEFLTYFQNEAQLEKSRLLSDRFSAERPKGSFSTLEIQRTEQGDSAMYLCASSPGQISYNEQFFGPGTRLTVL.

The chain recombines TRBV30 with TRBJ2-2; 9 positions match TRBD1. The CDR3 has 15 amino acids. V shed 3 bases and J 3 bases; nucleotides not matched to a gene: 5. CDR1 is GTSNPN and CDR2 is SVGIG in the germline V gene (reference sequence). The CDR3 sequence: CAWRQGATDTGELFF. The CDR3 region has the DNA TGTGCCTGGAGACAGGGGGCGACGGACACCGGGGAGCTGTTTTTT.

The chain links TRBV6-6 to TRBJ2-1; D unclear. The length of the CDR3 is 15 residues. The V end was cut by 4 bases, the J end by 0 bases, with 10 bases between. Germline CDR1 reads MNHNY; CDR2 reads SVGAGI (reference sequence). The chain's CDR3 is CASSFADPSYNEQFF. In DNA, the CDR3 is TGTGCCAGCAGTTTCGCGGACCCCTCCTACAATGAGCAGTTCTTC.